There are many counts of the clone carrying this T cell receptor (beta chain). Time point described: sample taken at primary tumor resection. This specimen comes from a study of spatial heterogeneity in lung cancer. At the level of the study: A consistent excess of beta-chain over alpha-chain sequences was detected. Each unique TCR and UMI combination was seen more than ten times on average in raw reads.

TCR cDNA molecules were tagged individually, and each one carried a unique molecular identifier. A single record per CDR3 protein comes from TCRdb applying MiXCR to the 5' RACE reads. The sample records over 50,000 distinct CDR3 sequences, 6.3% being singletons. The TCR was taken from a female donor with early-stage non-small cell lung cancer. The specimen comprised PBMCs, sampled at surgery.

The CDR3 region is CASRVVDDGYTF. CDR3 nucleotide sequence: TGTGCCAGCAGAGTAGTTGATGATGGCTACACCTTC. This chain links TRBV2 with TRBJ1-2, with D hard to call. Trimming shortened V by 6 bases and J by 6 bases, and 11 bases separated the two germline ends. This CDR3 is 12 amino acids long. In germline, CDR1 is SNHLY, CDR2 FYNNEI. Variable domain in full (rest from reference TRBV2 and TRBJ1-2): EPEVTQTPSHQVTQMGQEVILRCVPISNHLYFYWYRQILGQKVEFLVSFYNNEISEKSEIFDDQFSVERPDGSNFTLKIRSTKLEDSAMYFCASRVVDDGYTFGSGTRLTVV.